Listed here are 7 T cell receptor beta chains from one sample, sequenced in a study of blood T cell repertoires in COVID-19. TCRdb keeps only in-frame clones here, not all; method: immunoSEQ multiplex PCR. The sample has a few hundred thousand clones, about 85% seen once. Material for sequencing was peripheral blood. These receptors came from a woman aged 45-65 years with COVID-19, enrolled during active disease.

This chain joins TRBV5-1 and TRBJ2-7, with D possibly being TRBD2 (5 bases). Germline lookup yields CDR1 SGHRS and CDR2 YFSETQ. Trimming shortened V by 0 bases and J by 3 bases, and 13 bases separated the two germline ends. The CDR3 totals 15 residues. CDR3 nucleotides: TGCGCCAGCAGCTTGGGTCTCGGACTGGACTACGAGCAGTACTTC. Its translation: CASSLGLGLDYEQYF.

The J gene is TRBJ1-2, the V gene TRBV7-2; 10 bases match TRBD1. The CDR3 has 17 residues. Germline CDR1 and CDR2: SGHTA and FQGNSA. The junction had 13 bases not matched to a gene; V was cut back by 5 bases and J by 4 bases. CDR3 residues: CASSPTSGGQGSYGYTF. Written as DNA, the CDR3 is TGTGCCAGCAGCCCAACGTCCGGGGGACAGGGGAGCTATGGCTACACCTTC.

The gene calls are TRBV5-1 and TRBJ1-2; D possibly corresponds to TRBD1 (6 bases). CDR1 is SGHRS, CDR2 YFSETQ, per germline. V was cut by 3 bases and J by 8 bases, with 17 bases left in between. This CDR3 spans 14 amino acids. The CDR3 here is CASSSHGQGYGYTF. CDR3 DNA: TGCGCCAGCAGCTCTCACGGCCAGGGGTACGGCTACACCTTC.

The chain employs TRBV9 and TRBJ2-3; 12 nucleotides agree with TRBD1. The germline gives CDR1 SGDLS, CDR2 YYNGEE. This CDR3 is built from 19 residues. J gave up 3 bases and V 4 bases, and 15 bases lay outside the gene matches. The CDR3 loop is CASSPTGTGGLGLTDTQYF. CDR3 DNA: TGTGCCAGCAGCCCAACCGGGACAGGGGGCTTAGGGTTGACAGATACGCAGTATTTT.

The chain uses TRBV27 and TRBJ1-4; D remains unclear. This CDR3 region has 13 residues. CDR1 MNHEY and CDR2 SMNVEV come from the germline V gene (reference sequence). Trimming took off 5 bases at V and 8 bases at J, with 12 bases between the two ends. The DNA for the CDR3 is TGTGCCAGCAGTGTCCGAAGGGAGGAAAAACTGTTTTTT. It is translated as CASSVRREEKLFF.

CDR3 DNA: TGCGCCAGCAGCTCCCGGACAGGGGATGAGCAGTTCTTC. Amino acids: CASSSRTGDEQFF. The chain uses TRBV5-1 and TRBJ2-1, with 9 bases aligning to TRBD1. This CDR3 contains 13 residues. Looked up from germline, CDR1 is SGHRS and CDR2 is YFSETQ. With 3 bases clipped from V and 8 bases from J, the junction kept 3 bases outside the gene matches. Based on the CDR3 plus reference TRBV5-1 and TRBJ2-1, the full variable domain is KAGVTQTPRYLIKTRGQQVTLSCSPISGHRSVSWYQQTPGQGLQFLFEYFSETQRNKGNFPGRFSGRQFSNSRSEMNVSTLELGDSALYLCASSSRTGDEQFFGPGTRLTVL.

The rearrangement uses TRBV6-5 and TRBJ1-1, with a tentative D call TRBD1 (5 bases). CDR1 and CDR2 from the germline V gene are MNHEY and SVGAGI. The CDR3 consists of 11 residues. Trimming removed 9 bases from V and 5 bases from J, with 10 bases in between. The CDR3 DNA is TGTGCCAGTCGTGGGGGGACTGAAGCTTTCTTT. The encoded protein is CASRGGTEAFF.